This T cell receptor beta chain stems from a study of blood T cell repertoires in COVID-19. Using immunoSEQ multiplex PCR, the repertoire was profiled, and TCRdb retains in-frame clones only, with some absent. This table has some 460,000 clones, 70% to 90% appearing once. The CDR3 length is 15 residues. Germline CDR1 is DFQATT and CDR2 is SNEGSKA (reference sequence). V was trimmed by 3 bases and J by 1 base, leaving 12 bases between them. The chain uses TRBV20-1 and TRBJ2-2; maybe TRBD2 (5 bases). Material: PBMCs or T cells enriched from blood (not recorded which). The clonotype comes from a young woman with acute COVID-19. In nucleotides, the CDR3 is TGCAGTGCTAGTCCGCGGAGCGGGAACACCGGGGAGCTGTTTTTT. Translated, it gives CSASPRSGNTGELFF.